This T cell receptor beta chain was recorded in a study of cytomegalovirus exposure and HLA in healthy donors. The CDR3 length is 16 residues. V gave up 4 bases and J gave up 7 bases, with 21 bases separating them. Germline-derived CDR1 and CDR2 are SGHNT and YYREEE (reference sequence). This clone was observed once. Its target is not known. Regarding the study as a whole: More clonal expansion characterized HLA-associated TCR beta chains than equally common others in a later analysis.

Both 60 Vbeta primers and 13 Jbeta primers went into the PCR. This table comes from immunoSEQ multiplex PCR, and its TCRdb copy is limited to in-frame clones, with some not included. The table lists around 100,000 clones, 76% of them singletons. The sample taken for sequencing was PBMCs. V and J are TRBV5-4 and TRBJ2-1; TRBD1 is a possible D gene (6 bases). The clonotype originates from a woman between 18 and 30 years old in good health and CMV-seropositive. This CDR3 reads CASSPSGTNRRNEQFF. The CDR3 DNA reads as TGTGCCAGCAGCCCCTCCGGGACAAATCGCAGGAATGAGCAGTTCTTC. Variable domain in full (rest from reference TRBV5-4 and TRBJ2-1): ETGVTQSPTHLIKTRGQQVTLRCSSQSGHNTVSWYQQALGQGPQFIFQYYREEENGRGNFPPRFSGLQFPNYSSELNVNALELDDSALYLCASSPSGTNRRNEQFFGPGTRLTVL.